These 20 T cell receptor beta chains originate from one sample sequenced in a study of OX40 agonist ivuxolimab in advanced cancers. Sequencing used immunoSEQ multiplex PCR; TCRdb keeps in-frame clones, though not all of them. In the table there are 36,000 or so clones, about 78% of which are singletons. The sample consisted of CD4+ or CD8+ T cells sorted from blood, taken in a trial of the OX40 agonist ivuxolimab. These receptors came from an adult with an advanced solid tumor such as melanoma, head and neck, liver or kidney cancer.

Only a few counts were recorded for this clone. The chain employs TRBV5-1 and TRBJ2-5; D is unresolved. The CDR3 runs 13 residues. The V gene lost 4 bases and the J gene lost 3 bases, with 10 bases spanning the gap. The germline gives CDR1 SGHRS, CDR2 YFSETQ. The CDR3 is CASSHDAEETQYF. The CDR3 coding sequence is TGCGCCAGCAGCCATGACGCGGAAGAGACCCAGTACTTC.

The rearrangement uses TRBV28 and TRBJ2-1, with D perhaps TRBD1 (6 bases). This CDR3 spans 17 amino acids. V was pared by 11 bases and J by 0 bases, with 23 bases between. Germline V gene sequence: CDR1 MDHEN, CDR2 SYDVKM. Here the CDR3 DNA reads TGTGCCGGCACCCAACAGAGGGGGACGAGCTCCTACAATGAGCAGTTCTTC. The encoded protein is CAGTQQRGTSSYNEQFF.

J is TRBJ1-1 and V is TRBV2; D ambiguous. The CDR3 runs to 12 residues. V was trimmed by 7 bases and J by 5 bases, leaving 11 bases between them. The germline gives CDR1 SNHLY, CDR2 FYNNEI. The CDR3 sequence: CASKIPLTEAFF. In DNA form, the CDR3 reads TGTGCCAGCAAAATCCCCCTGACTGAAGCTTTCTTT.

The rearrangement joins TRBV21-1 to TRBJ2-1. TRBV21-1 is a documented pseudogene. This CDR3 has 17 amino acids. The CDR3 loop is CASSKEGQGGPNDEQFF. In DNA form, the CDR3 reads TGTGCCAGCAGCAAAGAGGGCCAGGGGGGGCCCAACGATGAGCAGTTCTTC.

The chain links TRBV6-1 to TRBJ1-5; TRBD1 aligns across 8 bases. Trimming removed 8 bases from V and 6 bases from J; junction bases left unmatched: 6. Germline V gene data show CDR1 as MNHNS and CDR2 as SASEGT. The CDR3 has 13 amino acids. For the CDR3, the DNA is TGTGCCAGCGTCAGGACAGGGAGTCAGCCCCAGCATTTT. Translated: CASVRTGSQPQHF.

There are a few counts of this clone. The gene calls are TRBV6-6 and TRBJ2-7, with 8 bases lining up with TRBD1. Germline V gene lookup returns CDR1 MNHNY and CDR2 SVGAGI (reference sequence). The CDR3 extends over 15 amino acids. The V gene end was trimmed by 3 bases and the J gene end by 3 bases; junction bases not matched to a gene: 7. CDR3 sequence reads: CASSYLGQGGYEQYF. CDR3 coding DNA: TGTGCCAGCAGTTATTTAGGACAGGGAGGCTACGAGCAGTACTTC.

CDR3 protein: CASSPQGTGAEETQYF. CDR3 DNA sequence: TGTGCCAGCAGCCCCCAAGGGACAGGGGCGGAGGAGACCCAGTACTTC. V gene TRBV11-1 combines with J gene TRBJ2-5, with TRBD1 matching 10 bases. Germline lookup yields CDR1 SGHAT and CDR2 FQDESV (reference sequence). The CDR3 runs to 16 residues. Losses at the gene ends were 5 bases for V and 5 bases for J; bases not matched to a gene: 11.

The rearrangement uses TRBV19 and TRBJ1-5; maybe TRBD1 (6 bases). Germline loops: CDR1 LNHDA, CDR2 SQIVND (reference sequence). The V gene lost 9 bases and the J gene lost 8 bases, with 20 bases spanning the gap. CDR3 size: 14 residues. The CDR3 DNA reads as TGTGCCAGCCGTCGGACAGTCTCTATAGAGCCCCAGCATTTT. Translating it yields CASRRTVSIEPQHF. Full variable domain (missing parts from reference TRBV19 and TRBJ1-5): DGGITQSPKYLFRKEGQNVTLSCEQNLNHDAMYWYRQDPGQGLRLIYYSQIVNDFQKGDIAEGYSVSREKKESFPLTVTSAQKNPTAFYLCASRRTVSIEPQHFGDGTRLSIL.

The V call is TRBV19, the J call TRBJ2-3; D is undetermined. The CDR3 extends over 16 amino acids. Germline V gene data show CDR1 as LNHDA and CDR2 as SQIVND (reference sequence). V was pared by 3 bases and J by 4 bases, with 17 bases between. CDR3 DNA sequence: TGTGCCAGTAGTATCGGCCTCATGCCTCGCGCAGATACGCAGTATTTT. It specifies CASSIGLMPRADTQYF.

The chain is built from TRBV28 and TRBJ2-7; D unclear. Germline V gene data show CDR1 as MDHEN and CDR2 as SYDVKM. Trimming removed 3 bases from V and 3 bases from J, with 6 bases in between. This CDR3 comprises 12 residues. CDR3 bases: TGTGCCAGCAGTTTGAGATTCTACGAGCAGTACTTC. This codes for CASSLRFYEQYF.

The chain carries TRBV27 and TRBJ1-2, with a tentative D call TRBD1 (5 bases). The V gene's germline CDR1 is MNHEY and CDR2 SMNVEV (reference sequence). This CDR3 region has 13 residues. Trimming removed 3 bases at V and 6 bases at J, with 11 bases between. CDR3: CASSFSGYDGYTF. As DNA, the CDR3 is TGTGCCAGCAGTTTTTCAGGGTACGATGGCTACACCTTC.

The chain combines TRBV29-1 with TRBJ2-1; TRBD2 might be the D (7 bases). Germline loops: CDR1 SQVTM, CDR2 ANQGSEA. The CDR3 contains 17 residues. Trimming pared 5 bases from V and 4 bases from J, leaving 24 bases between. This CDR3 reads CSVRGGGAPILYNEQFF. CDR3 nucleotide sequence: TGCAGCGTTAGGGGGGGCGGTGCACCAATACTTTACAATGAGCAGTTCTTC.

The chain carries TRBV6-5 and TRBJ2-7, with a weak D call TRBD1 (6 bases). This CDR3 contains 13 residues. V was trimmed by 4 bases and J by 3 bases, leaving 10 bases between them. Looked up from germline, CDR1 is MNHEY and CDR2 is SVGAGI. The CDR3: CASSSKQGYEQYF. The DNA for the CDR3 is TGTGCCAGCAGTTCCAAACAGGGCTACGAGCAGTACTTC.

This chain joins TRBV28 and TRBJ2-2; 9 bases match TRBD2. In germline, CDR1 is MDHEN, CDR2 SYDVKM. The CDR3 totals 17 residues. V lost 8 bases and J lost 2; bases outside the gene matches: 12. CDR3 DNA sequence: TGTGCCAGCCGAACCCTTTGGACTAGCGTAAACACCGGGGAGCTGTTTTTT. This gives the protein CASRTLWTSVNTGELFF.

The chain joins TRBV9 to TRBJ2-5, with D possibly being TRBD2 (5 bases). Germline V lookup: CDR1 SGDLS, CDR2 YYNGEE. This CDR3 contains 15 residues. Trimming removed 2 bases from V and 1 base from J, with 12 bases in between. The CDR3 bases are TGTGCCAGCAGCGTCGGAAGCGGATCCCAAGAGACCCAGTACTTC. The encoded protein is CASSVGSGSQETQYF.

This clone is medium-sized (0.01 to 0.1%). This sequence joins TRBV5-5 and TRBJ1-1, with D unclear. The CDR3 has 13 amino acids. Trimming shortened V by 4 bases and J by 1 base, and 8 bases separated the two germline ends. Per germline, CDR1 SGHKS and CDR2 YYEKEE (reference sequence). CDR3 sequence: CASSLTTNTEAFF. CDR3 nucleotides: TGTGCCAGCAGCCTAACTACGAACACTGAAGCTTTCTTT.

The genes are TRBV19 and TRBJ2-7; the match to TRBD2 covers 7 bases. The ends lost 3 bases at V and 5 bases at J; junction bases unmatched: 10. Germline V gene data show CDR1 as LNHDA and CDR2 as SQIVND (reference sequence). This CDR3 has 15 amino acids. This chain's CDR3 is CASSIYLGGVHEQYF. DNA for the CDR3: TGTGCCAGTAGTATCTATCTTGGGGGGGTCCACGAGCAGTACTTC.

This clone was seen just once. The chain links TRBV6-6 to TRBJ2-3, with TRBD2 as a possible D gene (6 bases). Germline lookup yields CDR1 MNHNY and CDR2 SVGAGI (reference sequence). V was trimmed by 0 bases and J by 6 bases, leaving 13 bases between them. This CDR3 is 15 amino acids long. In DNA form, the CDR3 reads TGTGCCAGCAGTTACTCGGCGGGAATGGGGGATACGCAGTATTTT. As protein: CASSYSAGMGDTQYF.

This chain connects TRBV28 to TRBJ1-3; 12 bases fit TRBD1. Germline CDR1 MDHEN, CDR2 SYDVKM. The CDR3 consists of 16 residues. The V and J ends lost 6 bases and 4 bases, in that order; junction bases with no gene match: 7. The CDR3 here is CASRGTGGLSGNTIYF. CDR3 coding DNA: TGTGCCAGCAGGGGGACAGGGGGCTTATCCGGAAACACCATATATTTT. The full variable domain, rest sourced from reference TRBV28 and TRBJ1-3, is DVKVTQSSRYLVKRTGEKVFLECVQDMDHENMFWYRQDPGLGLRLIYFSYDVKMKEKGDIPEGYSVSREKKERFSLILESASTNQTSMYLCASRGTGGLSGNTIYFGEGSWLTVV.

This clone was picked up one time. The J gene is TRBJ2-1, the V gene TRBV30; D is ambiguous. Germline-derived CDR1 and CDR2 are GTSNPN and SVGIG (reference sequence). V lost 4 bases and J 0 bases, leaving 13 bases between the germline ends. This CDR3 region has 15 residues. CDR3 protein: CAWTKGRSSYNEQFF. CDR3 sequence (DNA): TGTGCCTGGACCAAGGGCCGGAGCTCCTACAATGAGCAGTTCTTC.